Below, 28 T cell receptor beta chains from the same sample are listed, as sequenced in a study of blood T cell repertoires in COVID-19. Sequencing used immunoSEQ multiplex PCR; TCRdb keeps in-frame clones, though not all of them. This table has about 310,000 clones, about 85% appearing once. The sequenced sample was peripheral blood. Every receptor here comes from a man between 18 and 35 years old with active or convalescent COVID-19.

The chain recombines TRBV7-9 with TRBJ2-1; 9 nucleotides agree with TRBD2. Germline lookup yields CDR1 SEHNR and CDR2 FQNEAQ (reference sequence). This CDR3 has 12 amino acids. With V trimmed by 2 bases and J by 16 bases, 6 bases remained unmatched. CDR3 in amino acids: CASSLRRGGHFF. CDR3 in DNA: TGTGCCAGCAGCTTACGGCGGGGGGGCCACTTCTTC.

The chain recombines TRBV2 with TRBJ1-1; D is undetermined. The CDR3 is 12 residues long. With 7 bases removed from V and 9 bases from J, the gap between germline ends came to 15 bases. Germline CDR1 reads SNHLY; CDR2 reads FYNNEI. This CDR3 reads CASKRPPSKAFF. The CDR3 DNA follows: TGTGCCAGCAAGAGGCCGCCGTCAAAAGCTTTCTTT.

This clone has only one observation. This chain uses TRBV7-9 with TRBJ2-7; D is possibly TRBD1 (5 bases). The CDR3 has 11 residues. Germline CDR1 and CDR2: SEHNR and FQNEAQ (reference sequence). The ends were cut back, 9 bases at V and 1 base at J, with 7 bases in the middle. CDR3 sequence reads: CASGHSYEQYF. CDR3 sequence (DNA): TGTGCCAGTGGACATTCCTACGAGCAGTACTTC.

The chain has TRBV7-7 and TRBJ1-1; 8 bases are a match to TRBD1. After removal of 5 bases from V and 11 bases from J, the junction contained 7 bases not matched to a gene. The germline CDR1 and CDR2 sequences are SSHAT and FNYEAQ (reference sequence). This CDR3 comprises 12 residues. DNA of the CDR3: TGTGCCAGCAGCCCCCTGACAGGGGACGCTTTCTTT. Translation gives CASSPLTGDAFF.

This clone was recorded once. CDR3 bases: TGCGCCAGCAGCTTGGCCTCGGGCAATCAGCCCCAGCATTTT. It yields the protein CASSLASGNQPQHF. The gene calls are TRBV5-1 and TRBJ1-5; D gene unclear. V was pared by 0 bases and J by 2 bases, with 6 bases between. The CDR3 consists of 14 residues. The germline V gene has CDR1 SGHRS and CDR2 YFSETQ.

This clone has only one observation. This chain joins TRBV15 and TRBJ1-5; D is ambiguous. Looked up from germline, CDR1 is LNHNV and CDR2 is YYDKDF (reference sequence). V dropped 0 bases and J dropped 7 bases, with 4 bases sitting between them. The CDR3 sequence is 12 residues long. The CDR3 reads CATSRDQQPQHF. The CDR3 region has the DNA TGTGCCACCAGCAGAGATCAGCAGCCCCAGCATTTT.

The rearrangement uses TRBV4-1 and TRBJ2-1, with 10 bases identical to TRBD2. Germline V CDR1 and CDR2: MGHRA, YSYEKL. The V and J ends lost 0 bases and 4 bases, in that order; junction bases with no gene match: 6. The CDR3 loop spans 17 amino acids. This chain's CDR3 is CASSQDTVAGGYNEQFF. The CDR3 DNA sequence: TGCGCCAGCAGCCAAGATACTGTAGCGGGGGGATACAATGAGCAGTTCTTC.

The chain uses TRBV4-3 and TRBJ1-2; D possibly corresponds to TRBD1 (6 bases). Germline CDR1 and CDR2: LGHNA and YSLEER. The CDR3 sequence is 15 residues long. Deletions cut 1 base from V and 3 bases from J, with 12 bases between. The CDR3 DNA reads TGCGCCAGCAGCCAAGGTACAGGGCGAGACTATGGCTACACCTTC. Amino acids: CASSQGTGRDYGYTF.

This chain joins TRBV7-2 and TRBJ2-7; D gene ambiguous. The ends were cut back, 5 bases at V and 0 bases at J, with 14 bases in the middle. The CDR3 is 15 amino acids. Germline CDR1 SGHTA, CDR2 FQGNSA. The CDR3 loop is CASSPYGTDSYEQYF. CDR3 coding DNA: TGTGCCAGCAGCCCTTATGGAACAGACTCCTACGAGCAGTACTTC.

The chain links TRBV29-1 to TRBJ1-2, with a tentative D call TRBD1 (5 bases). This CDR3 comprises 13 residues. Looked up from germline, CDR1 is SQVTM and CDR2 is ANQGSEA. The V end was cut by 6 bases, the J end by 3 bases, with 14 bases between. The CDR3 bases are TGCAGCGTGGACTTGTGGGGGGACTATGGCTACACCTTC. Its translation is CSVDLWGDYGYTF.

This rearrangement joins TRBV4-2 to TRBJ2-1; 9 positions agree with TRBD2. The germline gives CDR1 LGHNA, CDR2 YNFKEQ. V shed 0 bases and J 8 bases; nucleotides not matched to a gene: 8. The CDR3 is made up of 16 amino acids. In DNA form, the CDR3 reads TGTGCCAGCAGCCAAGATCGAGGGACTAGCCTCTATGAGCAGTTCTTC. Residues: CASSQDRGTSLYEQFF.

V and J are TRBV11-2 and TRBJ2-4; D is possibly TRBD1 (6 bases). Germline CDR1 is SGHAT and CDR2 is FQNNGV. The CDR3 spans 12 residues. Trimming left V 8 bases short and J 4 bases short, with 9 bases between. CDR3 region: CASQGFKNIQYF. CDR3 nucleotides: TGTGCCAGCCAGGGGTTTAAAAACATTCAGTACTTC. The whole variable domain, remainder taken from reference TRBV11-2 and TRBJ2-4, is EAGVAQSPRYKIIEKRQSVAFWCNPISGHATLYWYQQILGQGPKLLIQFQNNGVVDDSQLPKDRFSAERLKGVDSTLKIQPAKLEDSAVYLCASQGFKNIQYFGAGTRLSVL.

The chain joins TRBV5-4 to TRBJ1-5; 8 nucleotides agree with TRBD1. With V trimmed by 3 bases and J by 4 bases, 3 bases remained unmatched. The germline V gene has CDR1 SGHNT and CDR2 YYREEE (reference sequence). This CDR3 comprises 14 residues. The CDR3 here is CASSSGQGNQPQHF. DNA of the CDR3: TGTGCCAGCAGCTCTGGACAGGGTAATCAGCCCCAGCATTTT.

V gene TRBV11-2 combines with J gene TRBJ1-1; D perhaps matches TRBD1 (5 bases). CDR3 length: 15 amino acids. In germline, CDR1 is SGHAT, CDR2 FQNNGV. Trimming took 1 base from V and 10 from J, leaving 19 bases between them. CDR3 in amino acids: CASSLAGDLGLVAFF. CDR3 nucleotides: TGTGCCAGCAGCTTAGCGGGGGACCTTGGGCTTGTAGCTTTCTTT.

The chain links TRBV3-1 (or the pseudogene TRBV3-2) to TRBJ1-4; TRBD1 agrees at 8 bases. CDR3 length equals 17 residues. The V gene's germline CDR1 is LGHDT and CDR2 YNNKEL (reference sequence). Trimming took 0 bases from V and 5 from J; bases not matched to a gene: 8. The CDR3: CASSQERLGQANEKLFF. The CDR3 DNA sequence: TGTGCCAGCAGCCAAGAAAGGTTGGGACAGGCGAATGAAAAACTGTTTTTT.

Here the CDR3 DNA reads TGTGCCAGCAGCTTGACGACAGTAGAAGCTTTCTTT. It translates to CASSLTTVEAFF. The rearrangement uses TRBV5-5 and TRBJ1-1; TRBD1 is a possible D gene (5 bases). The germline V gene encodes CDR1 SGHKS and CDR2 YYEKEE (reference sequence). Trimming removed 1 base from V and 8 bases from J, with 9 bases in between. This CDR3 spans 12 amino acids.

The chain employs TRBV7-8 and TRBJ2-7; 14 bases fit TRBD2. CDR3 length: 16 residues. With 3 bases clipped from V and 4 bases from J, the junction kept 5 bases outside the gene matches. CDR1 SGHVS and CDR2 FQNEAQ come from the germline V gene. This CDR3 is CASSFLTSGGGYEQYF. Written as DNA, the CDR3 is TGTGCCAGCAGCTTTCTGACTAGCGGGGGGGGTTACGAGCAGTACTTC.

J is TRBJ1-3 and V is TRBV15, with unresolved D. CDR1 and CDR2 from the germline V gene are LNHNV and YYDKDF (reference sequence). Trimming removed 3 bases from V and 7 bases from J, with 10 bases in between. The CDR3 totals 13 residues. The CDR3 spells CATSSSLRNTIYF. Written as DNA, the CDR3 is TGTGCCACCAGCAGCTCCCTCCGGAACACCATATATTTT.

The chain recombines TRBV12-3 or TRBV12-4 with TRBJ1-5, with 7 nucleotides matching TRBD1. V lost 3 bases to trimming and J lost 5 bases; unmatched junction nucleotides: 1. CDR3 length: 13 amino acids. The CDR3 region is CASSFDRDQPQHF. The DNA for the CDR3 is TGTGCCAGCAGTTTCGACAGGGATCAGCCCCAGCATTTT.

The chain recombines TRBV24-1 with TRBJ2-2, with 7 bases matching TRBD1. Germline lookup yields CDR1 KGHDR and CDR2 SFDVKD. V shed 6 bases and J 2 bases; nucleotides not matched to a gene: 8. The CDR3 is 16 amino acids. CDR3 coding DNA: TGTGCCACCAGTTACCGGGACAGACCCAACACCGGGGAGCTGTTTTTT. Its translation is CATSYRDRPNTGELFF.

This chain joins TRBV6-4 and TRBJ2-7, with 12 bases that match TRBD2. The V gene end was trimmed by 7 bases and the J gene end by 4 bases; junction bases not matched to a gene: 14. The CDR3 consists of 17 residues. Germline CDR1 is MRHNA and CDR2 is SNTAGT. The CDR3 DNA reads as TGTGCCAGCAAAAGACTAGCGGGAGCTGGCGTTGAGTACGAGCAGTACTTC. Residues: CASKRLAGAGVEYEQYF.

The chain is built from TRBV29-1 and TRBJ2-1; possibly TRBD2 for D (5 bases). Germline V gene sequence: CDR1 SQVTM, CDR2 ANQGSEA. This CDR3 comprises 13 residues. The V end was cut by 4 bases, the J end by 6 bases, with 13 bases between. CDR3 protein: CSVVREPLNEQFF. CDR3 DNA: TGCAGCGTTGTCCGGGAACCCCTCAATGAGCAGTTCTTC.

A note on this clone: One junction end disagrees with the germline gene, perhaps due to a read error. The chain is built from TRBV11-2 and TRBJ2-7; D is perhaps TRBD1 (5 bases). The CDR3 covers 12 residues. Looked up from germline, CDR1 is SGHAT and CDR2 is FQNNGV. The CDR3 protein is CASSPKGLDTNF. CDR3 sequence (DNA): TGTGCCAGCAGCCCGAAAGGTCTGGACACCAACTTC.

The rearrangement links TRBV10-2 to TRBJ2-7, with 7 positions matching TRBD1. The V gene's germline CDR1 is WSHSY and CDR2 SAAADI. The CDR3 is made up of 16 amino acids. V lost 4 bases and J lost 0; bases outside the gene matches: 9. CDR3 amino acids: CASSGLWGQTSYEQYF. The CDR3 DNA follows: TGCGCCAGCAGTGGCCTCTGGGGACAGACCTCCTACGAGCAGTACTTC.

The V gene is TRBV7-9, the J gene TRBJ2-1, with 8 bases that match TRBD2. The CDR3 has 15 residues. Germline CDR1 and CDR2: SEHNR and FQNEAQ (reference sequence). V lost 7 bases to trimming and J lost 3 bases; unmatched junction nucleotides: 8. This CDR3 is CASKKAGVVYNEQFF. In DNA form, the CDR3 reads TGTGCCAGCAAGAAAGCGGGAGTGGTCTACAATGAGCAGTTCTTC.

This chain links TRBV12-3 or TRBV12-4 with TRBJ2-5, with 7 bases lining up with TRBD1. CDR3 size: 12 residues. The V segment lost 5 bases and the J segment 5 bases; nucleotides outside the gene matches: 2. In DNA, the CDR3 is TGTGCCAGCAGTACGGACAGGGAGACCCAGTACTTC. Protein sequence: CASSTDRETQYF.

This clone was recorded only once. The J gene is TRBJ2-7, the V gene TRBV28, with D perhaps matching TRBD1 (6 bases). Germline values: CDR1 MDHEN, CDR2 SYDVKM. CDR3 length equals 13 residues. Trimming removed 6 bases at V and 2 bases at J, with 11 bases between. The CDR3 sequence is CASSRQEPYEQYF. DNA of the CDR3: TGTGCCAGCAGCAGACAGGAGCCCTACGAGCAGTACTTC.

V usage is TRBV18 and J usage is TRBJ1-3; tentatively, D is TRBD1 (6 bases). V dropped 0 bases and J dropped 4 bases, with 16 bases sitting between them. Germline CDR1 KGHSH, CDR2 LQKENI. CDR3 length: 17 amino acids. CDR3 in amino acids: CASSPPGAASWGNTIYF. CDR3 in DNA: TGTGCCAGCTCACCACCGGGGGCGGCCTCGTGGGGAAACACCATATATTTT. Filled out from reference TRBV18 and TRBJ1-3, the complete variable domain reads NAGVMQNPRHLVRRRGQEARLRCSPMKGHSHVYWYRQLPEEGLKFMVYLQKENIIDESGMPKERFSAEFPKEGPSILRIQQVVRGDSAAYFCASSPPGAASWGNTIYFGEGSWLTVV.